This T cell receptor beta chain is from a study of cytomegalovirus exposure and HLA in healthy donors. The study ran its PCR with 60 Vbeta and 13 Jbeta primers. Generated by immunoSEQ multiplex PCR, the TCRdb table keeps only in-frame clones and is missing some. The sample carries some 150,000 clones, about four fifths recorded once. Remarks on this clone: Its antigen is currently unknown.

Study-wide results and caveats: V- and J-gene trimming of TCR beta was linked (in a later analysis) to a missense DCLRE1C variant. The study flagged about 150 TCR beta chains as cytomegalovirus-associated. Most of the CMV-associated TCR beta chains (in a later analysis) appeared to be HLA-restricted. Further analysis, carried out later, found HLA-associated TCR beta chains more clonally expanded than equally common other chains.

The V segment lost 5 bases and the J segment 4 bases; nucleotides outside the gene matches: 4. Germline V gene sequence: CDR1 PRHDT, CDR2 FYEKMQ (reference sequence). This CDR3 comprises 13 residues. V gene TRBV13 combines with J gene TRBJ2-7, with TRBD2 matching over 8 bases. The TCR originated in a man aged 25 to 40 in good health and CMV-seronegative. Sample: PBMCs. The CDR3 protein is CASSGGRQYEQYF. The CDR3 DNA is TGTGCCAGCAGCGGCGGGAGGCAGTACGAGCAGTACTTC.